This T cell receptor beta chain was observed in a study of early T cells in non-severe SARS-CoV-2 infection. CDR3 length equals 12 residues. V lost 1 base and J lost 7, with 5 bases in between. Per the germline V gene, CDR1 is SGHTA and CDR2 is FQGNSA. This clonotype was counted at least ten times. TCRdb re-called the 5' RACE reads through MiXCR, storing one row per CDR3 protein. The sample yields 70,000 or so distinct CDR3 sequences, 11% seen once. Sequencing was performed on whole blood. The TCR comes from an adult who was a healthcare worker with PCR-confirmed SARS-CoV-2 infection or an uninfected control (not recorded which). The chain links TRBV7-2 to TRBJ1-5; no clear D. CDR3 sequence reads: CASSLDFQPQHF. CDR3 nucleotides: TGTGCCAGCAGCTTAGACTTCCAGCCCCAGCATTTT.